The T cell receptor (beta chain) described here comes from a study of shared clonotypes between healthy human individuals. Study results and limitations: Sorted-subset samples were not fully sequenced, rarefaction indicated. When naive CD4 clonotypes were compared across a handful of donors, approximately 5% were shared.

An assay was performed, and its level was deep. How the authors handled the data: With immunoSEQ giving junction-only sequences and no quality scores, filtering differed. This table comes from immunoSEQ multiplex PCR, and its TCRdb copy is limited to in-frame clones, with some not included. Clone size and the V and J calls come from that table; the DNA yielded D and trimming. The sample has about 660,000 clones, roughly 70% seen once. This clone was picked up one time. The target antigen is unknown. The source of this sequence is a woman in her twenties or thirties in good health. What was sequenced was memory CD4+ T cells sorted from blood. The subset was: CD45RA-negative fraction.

CDR3 coding DNA: TGTGCCAGTAGTATCGGGACAACAGGCACAGATACGCAGTATTTT. Translation: CASSIGTTGTDTQYF. This chain links TRBV19 with TRBJ2-3, with D possibly matching TRBD1 (6 bases). Trimming removed 3 bases at V and 1 base at J, with 11 bases between. The CDR3 has 15 residues. Germline values: CDR1 LNHDA, CDR2 SQIVND (reference sequence). Full variable domain (remainder filled in from reference TRBV19 and TRBJ2-3): DGGITQSPKYLFRKEGQNVTLSCEQNLNHDAMYWYRQDPGQGLRLIYYSQIVNDFQKGDIAEGYSVSREKKESFPLTVTSAQKNPTAFYLCASSIGTTGTDTQYFGPGTRLTVL.